The T cell receptor beta chain under discussion was sequenced for a study of human T cells and chemical hapten exposure. Study information: The sensitizer, 2% DPC, was used on roughly 2 cm by roughly 2 cm of upper inner arm skin.

The V end was cut by 4 bases, the J end by 2 bases, with 14 bases between. The germline CDR1 and CDR2 sequences are SQVTM and ANQGSEA. The CDR3 has 15 residues. Time point in this sample: pre-sensitization, week 0. Treatment specified: therapeutic diphenylcyclopropenone sensitization with weekly scalp DPC. This clonotype came up many times. TCRdb used MiXCR to reprocess the RACE reads, holding one entry per CDR3 protein. The sample has about 51,000 distinct CDR3 sequences, about 9.2% seen once. The chain employs TRBV29-1 and TRBJ1-4; unclear D gene. This sequence originates from a woman between 35 and 50 years old with alopecia areata. Some clones in this sample may be carry-over from other donors' samples. This sample comprised whole blood, obtained in connection with sensitization to the hapten diphenylcyclopropenone (DPC). The CDR3 sequence is CSVGADRITNEKLFF. Written as DNA, the CDR3 is TGCAGCGTTGGGGCAGACCGAATCACTAATGAAAAACTGTTTTTT.